This T cell receptor (beta chain) was found in a study of blood T cell repertoires in COVID-19 (dated by TCRdb to 2019 to 2021). Concerning the study at large: Samples covering the acute and convalescent phases of COVID-19 were provided by collaborators in the United States, Italy and Spain. The sample metadata nearly always contained a de-identified subject ID, COVID-19 status, age in years and sex. The repertoires were made available in a free public database intended to serve as a resource for research on the immune response to SARS-CoV-2. The dataset comprised deeply sampled blood TCRbeta repertoires from subjects exposed to, actively infected with, or recovered from COVID-19. Where available, HLA class I and class II types were obtained from metadata supplied by the sample provider rather than from assay-based typing. Samples were obtained from the ongoing ImmuneRACE study (first 160 participants) and from approximately 1,200 subjects provided by 6 global collaborators. The material from the prospective study consisted of cDNA or gDNA derived from T cells, B-cell-depleted T cells, or PBMCs. The study at large found these results: The quantity of clinical and demographic metadata differed by source and by participant and was supplied without curation.

Each collaborating institution followed its own protocols to collect whole blood in K2EDTA tubes. For TCRbeta analysis, collaborator samples were shipped as frozen whole blood, as isolated PBMCs, or as DNA extracted from either sample type. The immunoSEQ Assay, a bias-controlled multiplex PCR, was used to amplify TCRbeta CDR3 regions from genomic DNA. As for the authors' bioinformatics: Nucleated cell counts per sample were estimated from amplification of reference gene primers within the assay. To quantify the absolute abundance of each unique TCRbeta CDR3 rearrangement, sequence reads were collapsed and filtered. For each sample, productive Simpson clonality was calculated as the square root of Simpson's diversity index over productive rearrangements. Here the immuneACCESS table is served through TCRdb, limited to in-frame sequences with V and J called. Missing clones are a known gap in these copies; in checked studies unresolved V genes cover under half, and the rest lacks a known reason. V, J and clone size reflect that table, while D and trimming were determined from the DNA. Here the sample has roughly 38,000 clones; about nine tenths occur a single time. The top ten constitute over 10% of the sample.

To note about this clone: Its antigen target is currently unknown. No base quality values were provided; no much bigger clone lies one nucleotide off.

The CDR1 and CDR2 encoded by the germline V gene are SGHTA and FQGNSA. The CDR3, cysteine through phenylalanine, is 15 amino acids long. Left in the record is the CDR3 DNA by itself, 45 bases read in frame from the first base. Trimming removed 3 bases from V and 5 bases from J, leaving 14 bases between the germline ends. Rearrangement joined TRBV7-2 to TRBJ1-5, with a weak D call of TRBD1 (5 bases match). The origin of this receptor is a man aged 65 to 79 with acute or convalescent COVID-19. Sequenced: peripheral blood. The CDR3 loop reads CASSFSDSPYQPQHF. The sequenced DNA: TGTGCCAGCAGCTTTTCCGACAGTCCATATCAGCCCCAGCATTTT.